These 21 T cell receptor beta chains originate from one sample sequenced in a study of vaccination effects on CD4 cells after COVID-19. Ahead of sequencing, the ViraFEST assay grew antigen-specific CD4+ T cells using viral peptide pools. Following a roughly eleven-day culture, CD4+ T cells were purified. The person had PCR-confirmed SARS-CoV-2 infection between March and December 2020. TCRdb's table, derived via immunoSEQ multiplex PCR, lists solely in-frame clones and lacks some. Among tens of thousands of clones, about two thirds were seen once, and the ten largest hold 25% to 35%. Their antigens remain unidentified. The specimen comprised CD4+ T cells from PBMCs cultured with a peptide pool, sampled before COVID-19 vaccination. The receptors come from a human donor who had a prior SARS-CoV-2 infection.

This sequence joins TRBV2 and TRBJ1-6; D might be TRBD1 (6 bases). Trimming stripped 6 bases from V and 10 bases from J, with 13 bases between. CDR1 is SNHLY, CDR2 FYNNEI, per germline. The CDR3 is made up of 13 amino acids. In DNA, the CDR3 is TGTGCCAGCAGGATTACAGGGAGGTCACCCCTCCACTTT. It translates to CASRITGRSPLHF.

The CDR3 sequence is CASSATSGSTDTQYF. The CDR3 nucleotides are TGTGCCAGCAGCGCAACTAGCGGGAGCACAGATACGCAGTATTTT. The gene calls are TRBV9 and TRBJ2-3, with 9 bases lining up with TRBD2. The CDR3 spans 15 residues. Looked up from germline, CDR1 is SGDLS and CDR2 is YYNGEE. Unmatched junction bases numbered 2, after V lost 3 bases and J lost 0 bases.

This clone has just one count. The chain recombines TRBV30 with TRBJ2-3; D is ambiguous. The ends were cut back, 5 bases at V and 0 bases at J, with 18 bases in the middle. Germline CDR1 and CDR2: GTSNPN and SVGIG (reference sequence). This CDR3 contains 16 residues. The CDR3, as DNA: TGTGCCTGGGAAGCATGGTTGAAAACTAGCACAGATACGCAGTATTTT. Amino acids: CAWEAWLKTSTDTQYF.

This clone occurred once. V usage is TRBV12-3 or TRBV12-4 and J usage is TRBJ2-1; 10 bases are shared with TRBD2. V shed 6 bases, J shed 8 bases, and the junction held 4 bases outside the gene matches. The CDR3 contains 13 residues. CDR3 protein: CASRPTSGYEQFF. The CDR3 DNA follows: TGTGCCAGCAGACCGACTAGCGGGTATGAGCAGTTCTTC.

In its sample, this clone was seen once. The V and J genes are TRBV7-9 and TRBJ2-2; 8 positions agree with TRBD2. V lost 5 bases to trimming and J lost 6 bases; unmatched junction nucleotides: 8. Germline CDR1 reads SEHNR; CDR2 reads FQNEAQ (reference sequence). The CDR3 is 15 residues long. The CDR3: CASSPPAGGPGELFF. The CDR3, as DNA: TGTGCCAGCAGCCCCCCGGCGGGGGGTCCCGGGGAGCTGTTTTTT.

This chain uses TRBV2 with TRBJ1-1, with 8 bases aligning to TRBD1. From germline, CDR1 is SNHLY and CDR2 FYNNEI. This CDR3 region has 14 residues. The junction had 4 bases not matched to a gene; V was cut back by 7 bases and J by 0 bases. The CDR3 loop reads CASNSGGLNTEAFF. CDR3 sequence (DNA): TGTGCCAGCAACTCAGGGGGCCTGAACACTGAAGCTTTCTTT. The variable domain in full, completed from reference TRBV2 and TRBJ1-1, reads EPEVTQTPSHQVTQMGQEVILRCVPISNHLYFYWYRQILGQKVEFLVSFYNNEISEKSEIFDDQFSVERPDGSNFTLKIRSTKLEDSAMYFCASNSGGLNTEAFFGQGTRLTVV.

This chain joins TRBV12-5 and TRBJ2-2; no clear D. This CDR3 has 14 amino acids. Trimming cost V 6 bases and J 6 bases, with 14 bases left between them. Germline V gene sequence: CDR1 LGHNT, CDR2 FRNRAP. The DNA for the CDR3 is TGTGCTAGTGGGCCGAGGCCACTATCCGGGGAGCTGTTTTTT. It yields the protein CASGPRPLSGELFF.

This clone has just a few counts. V and J are TRBV2 and TRBJ2-3, with D possibly matching TRBD1 (5 bases). CDR3 length equals 9 residues. Germline V CDR1 and CDR2: SNHLY, FYNNEI. V lost 8 bases and J lost 13, with 10 bases in between. The CDR3 coding sequence is TGTGCCAGCGCTAAAGGGGAGTATTTT. As protein: CASAKGEYF.

J is TRBJ2-1 and V is TRBV5-8; D is unclear. Trimming removed 0 bases at V and 4 bases at J, with 2 bases between. Per germline, CDR1 SGHTS and CDR2 YDEGEE. CDR3 length equals 12 residues. CDR3 loop: CASSLVYNEQFF. The CDR3 coding sequence is TGTGCCAGCAGCTTGGTTTACAATGAGCAGTTCTTC. The full variable domain, completed using reference TRBV5-8 and TRBJ2-1, is EAGVTQSPTHLIKTRGQQATLRCSPISGHTSVYWYQQALGLGLQFLLWYDEGEERNRGNFPPRFSGRQFPNYSSELNVNALELEDSALYLCASSLVYNEQFFGPGTRLTVL.

The gene calls are TRBV5-6 and TRBJ1-2, with unresolved D. This CDR3 comprises 17 residues. Germline CDR1 SGHDT, CDR2 YYEEEE. The germline V and J ends were trimmed by 4 bases and 3 bases, with 22 bases remaining between them. CDR3: CASSPGRPITEYYGYTF. The CDR3 DNA sequence: TGTGCCAGCAGCCCTGGGAGACCCATAACAGAGTACTATGGCTACACCTTC.

The CDR3 reads CASRQTGTHYGYTF. The CDR3 DNA follows: TGTGCCAGCAGACAAACCGGGACCCACTATGGCTACACCTTC. The chain has TRBV6-5 and TRBJ1-2, with D tentatively TRBD1 (5 bases). The V gene lost 6 bases and the J gene lost 3 bases, with 14 bases spanning the gap. The CDR3 consists of 14 residues. CDR1 and CDR2 (germline): MNHEY, SVGAGI.

A few counts support this clone. The V call is TRBV18, the J call TRBJ1-2; 8 bases agree with TRBD1. V lost 4 bases to trimming and J lost 8 bases; unmatched junction nucleotides: 9. The CDR3 runs 14 residues. Germline CDR1 and CDR2: KGHSH and LQKENI. CDR3 sequence reads: CASSLQDRVEGYTF. CDR3 nucleotides: TGTGCCAGCTCACTACAGGACAGGGTAGAAGGCTACACCTTC.

V is TRBV7-3 and J is TRBJ2-3; 8 positions match TRBD2. Germline V CDR1 and CDR2: SGHTA, FQGTGA. Unmatched junction bases numbered 11, after V lost 2 bases and J lost 4 bases. The CDR3 runs to 17 residues. Here the CDR3 reads CASSLSPGGVAADTQYF. In DNA, the CDR3 is TGTGCCAGCAGCTTATCCCCCGGGGGGGTAGCGGCAGATACGCAGTATTTT.

V is TRBV6-5 and J is TRBJ2-2; tentatively, D is TRBD1 (6 bases). The CDR3 totals 12 residues. Germline V gene sequence: CDR1 MNHEY, CDR2 SVGAGI. Trimming shortened V by 5 bases and J by 13 bases, and 14 bases separated the two germline ends. CDR3 nucleotides: TGTGCCAGCAGTATCCTAAGGGGGACGCTGTTTTTT. This encodes CASSILRGTLFF.

This clone was seen a handful of times. The chain is built from TRBV2 and TRBJ2-7; D could derive from TRBD1 or TRBD2 (5 bases each). The CDR3 loop spans 12 amino acids. Germline V gives CDR1 SNHLY, CDR2 FYNNEI. The V end was cut by 7 bases, the J end by 4 bases, with 11 bases between. The CDR3 coding sequence is TGTGCCAGCAAGAGCTGGGGGTACGAGCAGTACTTC. It encodes CASKSWGYEQYF.

The chain is built from TRBV19 and TRBJ2-4, with 8 bases matching TRBD2. Germline V CDR1 and CDR2: LNHDA, SQIVND (reference sequence). This CDR3 has 14 amino acids. The V gene end was trimmed by 3 bases and the J gene end by 7 bases; junction bases not matched to a gene: 5. The CDR3 loop reads CASSISGGFNIQYF. The CDR3 region has the DNA TGTGCCAGTAGTATCAGCGGGGGTTTCAACATTCAGTACTTC.

The chain carries TRBV19 and TRBJ2-1; tentatively, D is TRBD2 (6 bases). Per germline, CDR1 LNHDA and CDR2 SQIVND (reference sequence). The CDR3 spans 12 residues. Trimming took off 5 bases at V and 8 bases at J, with 10 bases between the two ends. The CDR3 region is CASSLTGDEQFF. In DNA, the CDR3 is TGTGCCAGTAGTCTGACGGGGGATGAGCAGTTCTTC.

The rearrangement links TRBV19 to TRBJ2-3; 7 nucleotides agree with TRBD2. Germline trimming cut 0 bases from V and 4 bases from J; bases unmatched to any gene: 1. This CDR3 contains 14 residues. In germline, CDR1 is LNHDA, CDR2 SQIVND (reference sequence). In DNA, the CDR3 is TGTGCCAGTAGTATAGAGACTAGCTCAGATACGCAGTATTTT. Translating gives CASSIETSSDTQYF. The whole variable domain, filled in from reference TRBV19 and TRBJ2-3, reads DGGITQSPKYLFRKEGQNVTLSCEQNLNHDAMYWYRQDPGQGLRLIYYSQIVNDFQKGDIAEGYSVSREKKESFPLTVTSAQKNPTAFYLCASSIETSSDTQYFGPGTRLTVL.

V gene TRBV14 combines with J gene TRBJ2-1; 7 bases agree with TRBD2. There are 17 residues in the CDR3. Trimming took 4 bases from V and 0 from J; bases not matched to a gene: 9. The germline gives CDR1 SGHDN, CDR2 FVKESK. CDR3 nucleotide sequence: TGTGCCAGCAGCCGAGTGGAGAGGACTAGCTCCTACAATGAGCAGTTCTTC. This gives the protein CASSRVERTSSYNEQFF.

This clone occurred once. J is TRBJ2-5 and V is TRBV2, with 10 bases fitting TRBD1. CDR1 SNHLY and CDR2 FYNNEI come from the germline V gene. V was clipped by 7 bases and J by 4 bases; unmatched bases: 6. The CDR3 extends over 14 amino acids. CDR3 protein: CASTETGGGETQYF. In DNA, the CDR3 is TGTGCCAGCACCGAGACAGGGGGCGGAGAGACCCAGTACTTC. The complete variable domain, with remaining parts taken from reference TRBV2 and TRBJ2-5, reads EPEVTQTPSHQVTQMGQEVILRCVPISNHLYFYWYRQILGQKVEFLVSFYNNEISEKSEIFDDQFSVERPDGSNFTLKIRSTKLEDSAMYFCASTETGGGETQYFGPGTRLLVL.

The genes are TRBV11-3 and TRBJ1-1; 10 bases line up with TRBD1. After removal of 5 bases from V and 3 bases from J, the junction contained 9 bases not matched to a gene. Germline CDR1 is SGHNT and CDR2 is YENEEA. CDR3 length: 16 residues. This CDR3 is CASSLQTGGWDTEAFF. The CDR3 coding sequence is TGTGCCAGCAGCCTACAGACAGGGGGCTGGGACACTGAAGCTTTCTTT. Looking up the rest from reference TRBV11-3 and TRBJ1-1 gives the full variable domain: EAGVVQSPRYKIIEKKQPVAFWCNPISGHNTLYWYLQNLGQGPELLIRYENEEAVDDSQLPKDRFSAERLKGVDSTLKIQPAELGDSAVYLCASSLQTGGWDTEAFFGQGTRLTVV.